The 22 T cell receptor beta chains given below trace back to one sample, sequenced in a study of CD8+CD57+ T cells in acquired aplastic anemia. Both TCR beta VDJ combination and CDR3 sequence profiling were carried out. Genomic DNA was the template for this profiling. TCRdb re-called the reads through MiXCR, storing one row per CDR3 protein. The sample contains more than 100,000 distinct CDR3 sequences, roughly 50% of which appear only once. Sequenced: sorted CD4+, CD8+, or CD8+CD57+ T cells (not recorded which) from PBMCs. Every receptor here comes from a human donor in good health, serving as a control.

The gene calls are TRBV11-2 and TRBJ2-7; no reliable D call. V was clipped by 5 bases and J by 6 bases, with 20 bases between them. Germline CDR1 reads SGHAT; CDR2 reads FQNNGV. The length of the CDR3 is 15 residues. CDR3 sequence: CASSPWKDGTCEQYF. The CDR3 DNA is TGTGCCAGCAGCCCGTGGAAGGACGGTACTTGCGAGCAGTACTTC.

This rearrangement joins TRBV20-1 to TRBJ2-3; TRBD2 matches 10 bases. The germline CDR1 and CDR2 sequences are DFQATT and SNEGSKA (reference sequence). The CDR3 is 15 amino acids. V gave up 5 bases and J gave up 5 bases; unmatched junction bases: 10. CDR3 DNA: TGCAGTGCTCTGGGACTAGCGCTAAGTCGAGATACGCAGTATTTT. Amino acids: CSALGLALSRDTQYF.

The chain has TRBV29-1 and TRBJ2-7, with 7 nucleotides matching TRBD2. Per germline, CDR1 SQVTM and CDR2 ANQGSEA. The CDR3 covers 12 residues. After removal of 5 bases from V and 6 bases from J, the junction contained 7 bases not matched to a gene. The CDR3 bases are TGCAGCGTTCGGACCGGGGGGAGCGAGCAGTACTTC. Translation: CSVRTGGSEQYF.

V is TRBV29-1 and J is TRBJ2-5, with D uncertain. The V and J ends lost 7 bases and 5 bases respectively, with 8 bases between them. The length of the CDR3 is 10 residues. Looked up from germline, CDR1 is SQVTM and CDR2 is ANQGSEA. CDR3 bases: TGCAGCGGAGGCCACGAGACCCAGTACTTC. Residues: CSGGHETQYF.

This chain links TRBV25-1 with TRBJ2-3; possible D gene TRBD1, 5 bases. The DNA matches TRBJ2-5 better at its end, which makes the J call doubtful. Germline V CDR1 and CDR2: MGHDK, SYGVNS. The CDR3 sequence is 12 residues long. CDR3 sequence reads: CASSYSGETQYF. The CDR3 nucleotides read TGTGCCAGCAGTTACTCAGGGGAGACCCAGTACTTC.

This clonotype came up many times. The rearrangement joins TRBV7-9 to TRBJ1-2; TRBD1 matches 7 bases. Germline CDR1 and CDR2: SEHNR and FQNEAQ (reference sequence). Unmatched junction bases numbered 4, after V lost 1 base and J lost 5 bases. The CDR3 loop spans 14 amino acids. The CDR3 DNA reads TGTGCCAGCAGCTTAGACAGGGGATCATATGGCTACACCTTC. The encoded protein is CASSLDRGSYGYTF.

The chain couples TRBV19 to TRBJ1-1; D perhaps matches TRBD1 (5 bases). Germline values: CDR1 LNHDA, CDR2 SQIVND (reference sequence). Trimming stripped 0 bases from V and 7 bases from J, with 24 bases between. This CDR3 contains 18 residues. The CDR3: CASSIDQSRGRRENEAFF. The CDR3 region has the DNA TGTGCCAGTAGTATAGATCAATCGAGGGGCCGCAGAGAAAATGAAGCTTTCTTT.

The rearrangement links TRBV10-3 to TRBJ2-5; 9 bases match TRBD1. The CDR3 spans 15 residues. Germline lookup yields CDR1 ENHRY and CDR2 SYGVKD. V shed 8 bases, J shed 11 bases, and the junction held 18 bases outside the gene matches. The CDR3 bases are TGTGCCATCGCGGGGACAGGGAGCTCCTGCAATGAGCAGTACTTC. Amino acids: CAIAGTGSSCNEQYF.

In this sample, this clonotype turned up once. A clone one base away is much larger, so this may be a read error. The rearrangement links TRBV5-1 to TRBJ1-1; tentative D call: TRBD1 (6 bases). The CDR3 has 14 amino acids. Germline loops: CDR1 SGHRS, CDR2 YFSETQ. V lost 3 bases and J lost 6, with 15 bases in between. CDR3 in amino acids: CASSSDRINAEAFF. The CDR3, as DNA: TGCGCCAGCAGCTCGGACAGAATTAACGCTGAAGCTTTCTTT. Supplemented by reference TRBV5-1 and TRBJ1-1, the full variable domain reads KAGVTQTPRYLIKTRGQQVTLSCSPISGHRSVSWYQQTPGQGLQFLFEYFSETQRNKGNFPGRFSGRQFSNSRSEMNVSTLELGDSALYLCASSSDRINAEAFFGQGTRLTVV.

With regard to this clonotype: With a much larger clone just one base away, this may be a read error. The rearrangement links TRBV20-1 to TRBJ1-5, with unresolved D. Germline V gives CDR1 DFQATT, CDR2 SNEGSKA (reference sequence). The CDR3 is 13 residues long. CDR3 nucleotide sequence: TGCGGTGCTAGAGGACCGATAAATCAGCCCCAGCATTTT. It specifies CGARGPINQPQHF.

Many counts were recorded for this clonotype. The chain combines TRBV6-2 or TRBV6-3 with TRBJ1-3; the D is unclear. Trimming shortened V by 4 bases and J by 0 bases, and 16 bases separated the two germline ends. Germline-derived CDR1 and CDR2 are MNHEY and SVGEGT. The CDR3 has 17 amino acids. CDR3 DNA sequence: TGTGCCAGCAGTTCACCTCCCGGGCCTAGCTCTGGAAACACCATATATTTT. This gives the protein CASSSPPGPSSGNTIYF.

This clonotype has ten or more counts. V and J are TRBV29-1 and TRBJ2-7; 7 bases agree with TRBD1. Germline V gene data show CDR1 as SQVTM and CDR2 as ANQGSEA. Germline trimming cut 8 bases from V and 1 base from J; bases unmatched to any gene: 8. The CDR3 is made up of 13 amino acids. This CDR3 reads CSSPGQDSYEQYF. DNA of the CDR3: TGCAGCAGTCCCGGACAGGATTCCTACGAGCAGTACTTC.

This clonotype has only a few counts. The rearrangement joins TRBV29-1 to TRBJ2-1, with a tentative D call TRBD2 (6 bases). The CDR3 loop spans 13 amino acids. In germline, CDR1 is SQVTM, CDR2 ANQGSEA. Between the trimmed V and J ends, which lost 2 bases and 3 bases, there was a span of 8 bases. CDR3 loop: CSVELANYNEQFF. The CDR3 DNA reads TGCAGCGTTGAACTAGCGAACTACAATGAGCAGTTCTTC.

The rearrangement links TRBV20-1 to TRBJ2-5; 12 bases map to TRBD2. Germline V gene sequence: CDR1 DFQATT, CDR2 SNEGSKA (reference sequence). J lost 2 bases, V lost 6 bases, and 4 bases had no gene match. The CDR3 has 14 residues. CDR3 DNA sequence: TGCAGTGCAGGCCTAGCGGGGGGGCAAGAGACCCAGTACTTC. Its protein is CSAGLAGGQETQYF.

V gene TRBV29-1 combines with J gene TRBJ2-3; TRBD2 aligns across 9 bases. V lost 5 bases to trimming and J lost 14 bases; unmatched junction nucleotides: 11. In germline, CDR1 is SQVTM, CDR2 ANQGSEA. This CDR3 is built from 12 residues. For the CDR3, the DNA is TGCAGCGTTCGGAGGGAGCGGGGGGCGGGGTATTTT. Translation gives CSVRRERGAGYF.

There are a few counts of this clonotype. The V call is TRBV29-1, the J call TRBJ2-3; TRBD2 aligns across 10 bases. Germline trimming cut 8 bases from V and 3 bases from J; bases unmatched to any gene: 8. Germline values: CDR1 SQVTM, CDR2 ANQGSEA. The CDR3 length is 14 residues. The CDR3 is CSLRAGGSTDTQYF. CDR3 nucleotides: TGCAGCCTCCGAGCGGGAGGGAGTACAGATACGCAGTATTTT.

As concerns this clonotype: The junction differs from germline at one of its ends, possibly a read error. The gene calls are TRBV7-9 and TRBJ2-7; D is perhaps TRBD2 (5 bases). CDR1 and CDR2 (germline): SEHNR, FQNEAQ (reference sequence). The CDR3 spans 12 residues. The CDR3 DNA reads as TGTACCAGCAGCCGTCGGGGTTACGAGCAGTACTTC. Its translation is CTSSRRGYEQYF.

In this sample, this clonotype turned up many times. This chain connects TRBV6-1 to TRBJ1-1, with unresolved D. Trimming took 7 bases from V and 0 from J, leaving 15 bases between them. The CDR3 extends over 15 amino acids. Germline V gene lookup returns CDR1 MNHNS and CDR2 SASEGT. CDR3 DNA: TGTGCCAGCAATCGATTGTCAGTTATGAACACTGAAGCTTTCTTT. Translating it yields CASNRLSVMNTEAFF.

This clonotype has ten or more counts. The chain links TRBV20-1 to TRBJ1-2; a possible D gene is TRBD1 (6 bases). Germline V CDR1 and CDR2: DFQATT, SNEGSKA (reference sequence). The CDR3 runs to 13 residues. Trimming shortened V by 4 bases and J by 3 bases, and 12 bases separated the two germline ends. CDR3 in DNA: TGCAGTGCTATTGGGAGGGGGGACTATGGCTACACCTTC. This gives the protein CSAIGRGDYGYTF.

This chain connects TRBV20-1 to TRBJ2-1; 9 bases are a match to TRBD2. CDR1 is DFQATT and CDR2 is SNEGSKA in the germline V gene (reference sequence). The CDR3 has 12 residues. Trimming took 6 bases from V and 10 from J; bases not matched to a gene: 7. CDR3 in DNA: TGCAGTGCCGCGGGACTAGCAAGAGAGCAGTTCTTC. Its protein product is CSAAGLAREQFF.

This clonotype was counted ten times or more. This sequence joins TRBV5-1 and TRBJ1-2; a possible D gene is TRBD1 (5 bases). V lost 2 bases and J 8 bases, leaving 13 bases between the germline ends. This CDR3 is built from 13 residues. Per germline, CDR1 SGHRS and CDR2 YFSETQ. The CDR3 DNA reads as TGCGCCAGCAGCTTAGCAGGGATCAACGGCTACACCTTC. Amino acids: CASSLAGINGYTF.

This clonotype was recorded at least ten times. The J gene is TRBJ2-3, the V gene TRBV7-3; D is perhaps TRBD2 (6 bases). The V end lost 3 bases, the J end lost 0 bases, and 16 bases lay between the germline ends. Germline CDR1 and CDR2: SGHTA and FQGTGA. The CDR3 extends over 17 amino acids. The DNA for the CDR3 is TGTGCCAGCAGCTTTGCCCCAGCTAGCGCTAGCACAGATACGCAGTATTTT. Protein sequence: CASSFAPASASTDTQYF. The full variable domain, with the rest looked up from reference TRBV7-3 and TRBJ2-3, is GAGVSQTPSNKVTEKGKYVELRCDPISGHTALYWYRQSLGQGPEFLIYFQGTGAADDSGLPNDRFFAVRPEGSVSTLKIQRTERGDSAVYLCASSFAPASASTDTQYFGPGTRLTVL.